This T cell receptor (beta chain) was found in a study of CD8 T cells in ankylosing spondylitis (dated by TCRdb to between 2016 and 2019). Broadly, across the study: The study profiled T cell receptor beta repertoires in healthy donors and ankylosing spondylitis patients to find disease-linked TCR variants. Peripheral blood was sampled, and synovial fluid was also collected from ankylosing spondylitis patients. The full study cohort was made up of about 25 ankylosing spondylitis patients and 108 healthy donors. What the work shows at the level of the full study, not this receptor alone: The disease-linked clones were reported to be significantly enriched in matched synovial fluid samples from ankylosing spondylitis patients. A TCR beta motif made up of several highly homologous amino acid variants appeared to be characteristic of blood from ankylosing spondylitis patients. The disease-linked clones showed a CD8+ phenotype and occurred at relatively low frequencies in peripheral blood. Some motif variants had previously been reported in the synovial fluid and blood of reactive arthritis patients, which suggests shared mechanisms of disease initiation.

As to this clonotype: Its cognate antigen has yet to be identified. Base qualities are not at hand, and no much larger clone is one base apart.

Its CDR3 holds 16 amino acids, cysteine through phenylalanine. Only the CDR3 portion is preserved as DNA: 48 bases, with reading frame beginning at the first base. The germline V gene encodes CDR1 ENHRY and CDR2 SYGVKD. Trimming takes 3 bases from V and 2 bases from J, and the germline ends sit 17 bases apart. The listed sequencing device is Illumina HiSeq 2500. Quantitative 5'-RACE with molecular barcodes was used to prepare TCR beta libraries. From the authors' description of their analysis: A new computational method based on a probabilistic model of VDJ rearrangement was used to identify disease-linked TCR variants. Starting from the raw public reads, TCRdb applied fastp trimming at Q25, assembled clones with MiXCR and retained in-frame beta chains. Each CDR3 protein gets just one entry, which takes the most common genes and DNA from the rows behind it. The authors' filters were not applied to this entry. This sample has 250,000 or so distinct CDR3 sequences in its table, and 10% of those were observed once. The ten biggest clones cover roughly 2.5% of the sample.

The TCR comes from a male donor with ankylosing spondylitis or in good health (not recorded which). The rearrangement combines TRBV10-3 with TRBJ2-7, with a tentative D gene TRBD1 over 6 matching bases. Sequencing was carried out using blood, either unsorted or a sorted T cell fraction (not recorded which). The DNA sequence is given as TGTGCCATCAGTGATCCCGCTACAGGGCCAACCTACGAGCAGTACTTC. It translates to CAISDPATGPTYEQYF.